This is a list of T cell receptor beta chains from one sample in a study of beta chain features in type 1 diabetes. Using immunoSEQ multiplex PCR, the repertoire was profiled, and TCRdb retains in-frame clones only, with some absent. Among about 360,000 clones listed, roughly 12% were seen once. Sequencing used naive CD4+ T cells from blood. The receptor source for this set is a woman aged 18 to 35 with type 1 diabetes. The CDR3 runs from the conserved cysteine through the conserved F or W. The D gene is left open where the match is weak. Not all rows give a size; the values are once, few, many and, for expanded clones, a class.

V: TRBV7-2
J: TRBJ1-2
D: .
size: .
CDR3: CASSLVPGRHGYTF
DNA: TGTGCCAGCAGCTTAGTTCCAGGGAGGCATGGCTACACCTTC

V: TRBV5-4
J: TRBJ1-5
D: TRBD1
size: few
CDR3: CATSRDSNNQPQHF
DNA: TGTGCCACCAGCCGGGACAGCAACAATCAGCCCCAGCATTTT

V: TRBV18
J: TRBJ1-1
D: TRBD1
size: .
CDR3: CASSLGQGDTEAFF
DNA: TGTGCCAGCTCACTGGGACAGGGGGACACTGAAGCTTTCTTT

V: TRBV7-2
J: TRBJ1-4
D: .
size: few
CDR3: CASSARTASGEKLFF
DNA: TGTGCCAGCAGCGCTAGGACAGCCTCGGGAGAAAAACTGTTTTTT

V: TRBV7-9
J: TRBJ1-6
D: TRBD1
size: .
CDR3: CASSSNNWGTGINSPLHF
DNA: TGTGCCAGCAGCTCGAACAACTGGGGGACAGGGATTAATTCACCCCTCCACTTT

V: TRBV7-2
J: TRBJ1-4
D: .
size: .
CDR3: CASSFQGSGEKLFF
DNA: TGTGCCAGCAGCTTTCAGGGTTCGGGTGAAAAACTGTTTTTT

V: TRBV10-3
J: TRBJ2-2
D: TRBD1
size: few
CDR3: CAIKDRETDTGELFF
DNA: TGTGCCATCAAGGACAGGGAGACGGACACCGGGGAGCTGTTTTTT

V: TRBV9
J: TRBJ2-7
D: TRBD2
size: few
CDR3: CASSVSSGSSYEQYF
DNA: TGTGCCAGCAGCGTATCCAGCGGGAGCTCCTACGAGCAGTACTTC

V: TRBV11-2
J: TRBJ2-3
D: .
size: few
CDR3: CASSLGALGGGLADTQYF
DNA: TGTGCCAGCAGCTTAGGGGCGTTGGGGGGGGGCCTCGCAGATACGCAGTATTTT

V: TRBV9
J: TRBJ2-1
D: .
size: .
CDR3: CASSVGQALGSSYNEQFF
DNA: TGTGCCAGCAGCGTAGGACAGGCCCTCGGAAGCTCCTACAATGAGCAGTTCTTC

V: TRBV4-3
J: TRBJ2-1
D: TRBD1
size: few
CDR3: CASSQVVGTGSEQFF
DNA: TGCGCCAGCAGCCAAGTCGTAGGGACAGGTAGTGAGCAGTTCTTC

V: TRBV4-3
J: TRBJ2-2
D: .
size: few
CDR3: CASSQEGQATGELFF
DNA: TGCGCCAGCAGCCAAGAGGGGCAGGCGACCGGGGAGCTGTTTTTT

V: TRBV29-1
J: TRBJ2-7
D: .
size: few
CDR3: CSAKTGEQYF
DNA: TGCAGCGCAAAGACAGGCGAGCAGTACTTC

V: TRBV7-2
J: TRBJ2-7
D: .
size: few
CDR3: CASSPLNFEQYF
DNA: TGTGCCAGCAGCCCACTAAACTTCGAGCAGTACTTC

V: TRBV15
J: TRBJ2-3
D: .
size: few
CDR3: CATSGRGGTDTQYF
DNA: TGTGCCACCAGCGGCCGAGGCGGCACAGATACGCAGTATTTT

V: TRBV2
J: TRBJ1-2
D: .
size: few
CDR3: CASRQDSYGYTF
DNA: TGTGCCAGCAGACAGGACAGCTATGGCTACACCTTC

V: TRBV6-6
J: TRBJ2-7
D: TRBD1
size: .
CDR3: CASSPGTAVTYEQYF
DNA: TGTGCCAGCAGTCCCGGGACAGCCGTTACTTACGAGCAGTACTTC